The next 2 T cell receptor beta chains were all read from a single sample in a study of blood T cell repertoires in COVID-19. Only in-frame clones appear in the TCRdb table, and some are missing; sequencing was by immunoSEQ multiplex PCR. The sample shows around 150,000 clones, about 75% of them seen only once. Material: PBMCs or T cells enriched from blood (not recorded which). The source is a woman between 50 and 59 years old who had recovered from COVID-19.

The chain uses TRBV9 and TRBJ2-7; 11 bases line up with TRBD1. CDR3 length: 14 residues. The ends lost 7 bases at V and 3 bases at J; junction bases unmatched: 6. CDR1 is SGDLS and CDR2 is YYNGEE in the germline V gene. CDR3 coding DNA: TGTGCCAGCGCCGGACAGGGGGCTTTCTACGAGCAGTACTTC. Residues: CASAGQGAFYEQYF.

The chain joins TRBV7-8 to TRBJ1-5; D gene uncertain. The germline gives CDR1 SGHVS, CDR2 FQNEAQ. V shed 1 base and J shed 6 bases, with 10 bases lying between them. The CDR3 contains 14 residues. The chain's CDR3 is CASSLESGRQPQHF. Here the CDR3 DNA reads TGTGCCAGCAGCTTAGAGAGCGGTCGTCAGCCCCAGCATTTT. The whole variable domain, filled in from reference TRBV7-8 and TRBJ1-5, reads GAGVSQSPRYKVAKRGQDVALRCDPISGHVSLFWYQQALGQGPEFLTYFQNEAQLDKSGLPSDRFFAERPEGSVSTLKIQRTQQEDSAVYLCASSLESGRQPQHFGDGTRLSIL.